These 13 T cell receptor beta chains were sequenced from one sample in a study of cytomegalovirus exposure and HLA in healthy donors. The PCR contained 60 Vbeta and 13 Jbeta primers. Using immunoSEQ multiplex PCR, the repertoire was profiled, and TCRdb retains in-frame clones only, with some absent. The sample holds more than 150,000 clones, about 72% seen once. The specimen was PBMCs. The source is a male donor in good health and CMV-seronegative.

V gene TRBV29-1 combines with J gene TRBJ1-1, with 10 positions matching TRBD1. V lost 7 bases to trimming and J lost 5 bases; unmatched junction nucleotides: 4. Looked up from germline, CDR1 is SQVTM and CDR2 is ANQGSEA. This CDR3 is 12 amino acids long. The CDR3 sequence: CSGDRGPTEAFF. The CDR3 nucleotides read TGCAGCGGTGACAGGGGGCCAACTGAAGCTTTCTTT. Full variable domain (missing parts from reference TRBV29-1 and TRBJ1-1): SAVISQKPSRDICQRGTSLTIQCQVDSQVTMMFWYRQQPGQSLTLIATANQGSEATYESGFVIDKFPISRPNLTFSTLTVSNMSPEDSSIYLCSGDRGPTEAFFGQGTRLTVV.

The chain joins TRBV7-6 to TRBJ2-2, with a tentative D call TRBD2 (8 bases). Germline V CDR1 and CDR2: SGHVS, FNYEAQ. The CDR3 extends over 16 amino acids. Trimming pared 5 bases from V and 0 bases from J, leaving 13 bases between. CDR3: CASSPGGTANTGELFF. The DNA of the CDR3 is TGTGCCAGCAGCCCGGGAGGGACAGCGAACACCGGGGAGCTGTTTTTT.

CDR3 nucleotides: TGTGCCAGCTTAACCCCCAGCGGGAGGATCACAGATACGCAGTATTTT. This codes for CASLTPSGRITDTQYF. J is TRBJ2-3 and V is TRBV21-1; the table's D call TRBD2 went unverified against the DNA. TRBV21-1 is described as a pseudogene. CDR3 size: 16 residues.

The CDR3 region is CASSIGGETQYF. The CDR3, as DNA: TGTGCCAGTAGTATTGGGGGCGAGACCCAGTACTTC. The chain has TRBV19 and TRBJ2-5, with a possible D match to TRBD1 (6 bases). The V end was cut by 3 bases, the J end by 5 bases, with 7 bases between. The CDR3 totals 12 residues. Germline lookup yields CDR1 LNHDA and CDR2 SQIVND (reference sequence).

The chain employs TRBV5-1 and TRBJ2-5; D possibly corresponds to TRBD2 (6 bases). Per germline, CDR1 SGHRS and CDR2 YFSETQ. The V end was cut by 0 bases, the J end by 1 base, with 13 bases between. This CDR3 region has 16 residues. The CDR3 reads CASSLGVSGSQETQYF. In nucleotides, the CDR3 is TGCGCCAGCAGCTTGGGAGTTAGCGGATCCCAAGAGACCCAGTACTTC.

This clone has a single count. The chain couples TRBV29-1 to TRBJ1-2; 8 bases are shared with TRBD1. The germline gives CDR1 SQVTM, CDR2 ANQGSEA. The CDR3 has 15 residues. J gave up 2 bases and V 7 bases, and 12 bases lay outside the gene matches. The CDR3 DNA follows: TGCAGCGCCGGCCGACAGGGGACACAAAACTATGGCTACACCTTC. This translates into CSAGRQGTQNYGYTF.

Ten or more counts support this clone. The chain employs TRBV4-3 and TRBJ2-7; no clear D. The V gene lost 1 base and the J gene lost 3 bases, with 7 bases spanning the gap. The CDR3 contains 13 residues. Germline-derived CDR1 and CDR2 are LGHNA and YSLEER. CDR3 amino acids: CASSQVVSYEQYF. The DNA of the CDR3 is TGCGCCAGCAGCCAAGTGGTCAGCTACGAGCAGTACTTC.

This chain connects TRBV2 to TRBJ1-1, with D perhaps TRBD1 (6 bases). This CDR3 contains 13 residues. With 9 bases removed from V and 4 bases from J, the gap between germline ends came to 15 bases. The V gene's germline CDR1 is SNHLY and CDR2 FYNNEI. CDR3 in DNA: TGTGCCAGTTACAGGGATGGCGCCACTGAAGCTTTCTTT. Encoded protein: CASYRDGATEAFF. The whole variable domain, filled in from reference TRBV2 and TRBJ1-1, reads EPEVTQTPSHQVTQMGQEVILRCVPISNHLYFYWYRQILGQKVEFLVSFYNNEISEKSEIFDDQFSVERPDGSNFTLKIRSTKLEDSAMYFCASYRDGATEAFFGQGTRLTVV.

J is TRBJ1-1 and V is TRBV4-2; D perhaps matches TRBD1 (6 bases). Trimming removed 3 bases at V and 7 bases at J, with 18 bases between. Per the germline V gene, CDR1 is LGHNA and CDR2 is YNFKEQ. The CDR3 loop spans 15 amino acids. CDR3 loop: CASSQSPGELGEAFF. CDR3 DNA sequence: TGTGCCAGCAGCCAGTCCCCAGGGGAATTGGGTGAAGCTTTCTTT.

The CDR3, as DNA: TGTGCCAGCAGCGCCACAGGTTCTTCCTACGAGCAGTACTTC. Protein: CASSATGSSYEQYF. V usage is TRBV9 and J usage is TRBJ2-7; tentative D call: TRBD1 (5 bases). Germline V gene sequence: CDR1 SGDLS, CDR2 YYNGEE. This CDR3 has 14 amino acids. Trimming stripped 3 bases from V and 1 base from J, with 11 bases between.

The V and J genes are TRBV19 and TRBJ2-7; D gene uncertain. Between the trimmed V and J ends, which lost 0 bases and 7 bases, there was a span of 19 bases. Germline V CDR1 and CDR2: LNHDA, SQIVND (reference sequence). The CDR3 is 16 amino acids. This chain's CDR3 is CASSIDLRGIQREQYF. The DNA for the CDR3 is TGTGCCAGTAGTATAGATCTAAGAGGAATACAACGTGAGCAGTACTTC. Drawing the rest from reference TRBV19 and TRBJ2-7, the complete variable domain is DGGITQSPKYLFRKEGQNVTLSCEQNLNHDAMYWYRQDPGQGLRLIYYSQIVNDFQKGDIAEGYSVSREKKESFPLTVTSAQKNPTAFYLCASSIDLRGIQREQYFGPGTRLTVT.

This clone was observed a few times. The chain links TRBV5-6 to TRBJ2-5; perhaps TRBD2 as D (6 bases). V was shortened by 6 bases and J by 4 bases, with 13 bases between the two germline ends. Looked up from germline, CDR1 is SGHDT and CDR2 is YYEEEE. There are 13 residues in the CDR3. CDR3 nucleotides: TGTGCCAGCACGGCGGGGTTCGGAGAGACCCAGTACTTC. Residues: CASTAGFGETQYF.

V gene TRBV19 combines with J gene TRBJ1-4; 7 bases fit TRBD1. Germline values: CDR1 LNHDA, CDR2 SQIVND (reference sequence). V lost 6 bases, J lost 8 bases, and 6 bases stayed unmatched. CDR3 size: 13 residues. CDR3 region: CASRGQVEEKLFF. The CDR3 DNA follows: TGTGCCAGTAGAGGACAGGTGGAGGAAAAACTGTTTTTT.